The 11 T cell receptor beta chains in this list originate from one sample, sequenced in a study of blood T cell repertoires in COVID-19. Repertoires were generated with immunoSEQ multiplex PCR, while TCRdb's copy carries only in-frame clones and drops some. The sample includes 200,000 to 250,000 clones, 80% to 90% seen only once; the top ten take 2.7%. The material sequenced was peripheral blood. Every receptor here comes from a man aged 25-45 years with COVID-19, enrolled during active disease.

The rearrangement links TRBV7-2 to TRBJ2-1; TRBD2 aligns across 13 bases. After removal of 5 bases from V and 1 base from J, the junction contained 5 bases not matched to a gene. CDR3 length equals 17 residues. Per germline, CDR1 SGHTA and CDR2 FQGNSA. The CDR3 here is CASSPTSGGGSYNEQFF. Here the CDR3 DNA reads TGTGCCAGCAGCCCAACTAGCGGGGGGGGGTCCTACAATGAGCAGTTCTTC.

CDR3 protein: CATRLTSRYEQYF. Written as DNA, the CDR3 is TGTGCCACCCGCCTGACAAGTCGCTACGAGCAGTACTTC. The J gene is TRBJ2-7, the V gene TRBV7-2; D unresolved. The germline V and J ends were trimmed by 10 bases and 3 bases, with 16 bases remaining between them. The CDR3 has 13 residues. CDR1 is SGHTA and CDR2 is FQGNSA in the germline V gene. Variable domain in full (rest from reference TRBV7-2 and TRBJ2-7): GAGVSQSPSNKVTEKGKDVELRCDPISGHTALYWYRQSLGQGLEFLIYFQGNSAPDKSGLPSDRFSAERTGGSVSTLTIQRTQQEDSAVYLCATRLTSRYEQYFGPGTRLTVT.

The chain carries TRBV6-5 and TRBJ1-4; D remains unclear. V was shortened by 1 base and J by 1 base, with 7 bases between the two germline ends. The germline V gene has CDR1 MNHEY and CDR2 SVGAGI. The CDR3 totals 15 residues. For the CDR3, the DNA is TGTGCCAGCAGTTACTTGGCAGAAACTAATGAAAAACTGTTTTTT. It encodes CASSYLAETNEKLFF.

The table lists this clone with a few counts. The chain has TRBV27 and TRBJ2-7; possibly TRBD2 for D (6 bases). Germline V gene data show CDR1 as MNHEY and CDR2 as SMNVEV (reference sequence). The ends were cut back, 0 bases at V and 3 bases at J, with 21 bases in the middle. The CDR3 sequence is 18 residues long. As DNA, the CDR3 is TGTGCCAGCAGTTTATCCAGGAGTTTTTTGCCGGGGGACTACGAGCAGTACTTC. Its translation: CASSLSRSFLPGDYEQYF.

The chain has TRBV7-2 and TRBJ1-5, with 8 positions matching TRBD1. V shed 5 bases and J 5 bases; nucleotides not matched to a gene: 8. This CDR3 spans 15 amino acids. Germline V gene sequence: CDR1 SGHTA, CDR2 FQGNSA. CDR3 DNA: TGTGCCAGCAGCCTCGACAGGACAGGGCATCAGCCCCAGCATTTT. It codes for CASSLDRTGHQPQHF.

This clone has just one count. V and J are TRBV7-3 and TRBJ2-3; possible D gene TRBD2, 6 bases. This CDR3 has 19 amino acids. Germline V gene data show CDR1 as SGHTA and CDR2 as FQGTGA. V gave up 0 bases and J gave up 7 bases, with 26 bases separating them. For the CDR3, the DNA is TGTGCCAGCAGCTTAACAAGCTCCTCCGGGACTCGGAAGGGGAATACGCAGTATTTT. This codes for CASSLTSSSGTRKGNTQYF.

This chain joins TRBV14 and TRBJ2-1, with 11 bases fitting TRBD1. CDR1 and CDR2 from the germline V gene are SGHDN and FVKESK. The CDR3 is 16 amino acids. V lost 6 bases and J lost 5; bases outside the gene matches: 9. The CDR3 spells CASRDYRDRGDNEQFF. CDR3 DNA: TGTGCCAGCAGGGATTACCGGGACAGGGGGGACAATGAGCAGTTCTTC.

CDR3 region: CATSDPDRANTEAFF. CDR3 in DNA: TGTGCCACCAGTGACCCAGACAGGGCCAACACTGAAGCTTTCTTT. This chain links TRBV24-1 with TRBJ1-1, with 7 bases that match TRBD1. This CDR3 is 15 amino acids long. Losses at the gene ends were 4 bases for V and 2 bases for J; bases not matched to a gene: 6. From germline, CDR1 is KGHDR and CDR2 SFDVKD.

V and J are TRBV7-2 and TRBJ2-2; 7 nucleotides agree with TRBD2. The CDR3 has 17 amino acids. Germline assignment: CDR1 SGHTA and CDR2 FQGNSA. V dropped 0 bases and J dropped 2; count of bases not matched to a gene: 6. DNA of the CDR3: TGTGCCAGCAGCTTAGCGGTTCTAGCGGACAACACCGGGGAGCTGTTTTTT. Translating it yields CASSLAVLADNTGELFF.

The chain carries TRBV19 and TRBJ2-2, with 7 bases lining up with TRBD1. Trimming removed 1 base from V and 0 bases from J; junction bases left unmatched: 8. There are 18 residues in the CDR3. Germline V CDR1 and CDR2: LNHDA, SQIVND (reference sequence). CDR3 loop: CASSIVHFGTANTGELFF. CDR3 DNA sequence: TGTGCCAGTAGTATAGTCCATTTCGGGACAGCGAACACCGGGGAGCTGTTTTTT.

V and J are TRBV24-1 and TRBJ2-1; TRBD2 aligns across 10 bases. Trimming removed 3 bases from V and 5 bases from J; junction bases left unmatched: 6. The germline V gene has CDR1 KGHDR and CDR2 SFDVKD. CDR3 length: 16 amino acids. CDR3 bases: TGTGCCACCAGTGATCGTGCTAGCGGGAGCCACAATGAGCAGTTCTTC. This encodes CATSDRASGSHNEQFF.